The rows below give T cell receptor beta chains drawn from one sample of a study of cytomegalovirus exposure and HLA in healthy donors. Using immunoSEQ multiplex PCR, the repertoire was profiled, and TCRdb retains in-frame clones only, with some absent. The profile shows tens of thousands of clones, more than 85% of them singletons. Specimen: PBMCs. The receptors shown here come from a woman aged 25-40 years in good health and CMV-seronegative. Each CDR3 is given with its conserved first and last residue. The D gene is left open where the match is weak. Part of the rows lack a size; the others show once, few, many or a class for expanded clones.

.	TRBV19	.	TRBJ1-1	TGTGCCAGTAGTCCTTGGACACGGGGGGAGACTGAAGCTTTCTTT	CASSPWTRGETEAFF
.	TRBV28	.	TRBJ1-5	TGTGCCAGCAGTTCCCTCCCGGGTCTACTGTATAGCAATCAGCCCCAGCATTTT	CASSSLPGLLYSNQPQHF
.	TRBV28	.	TRBJ2-1	TGTGCCAGCAGTTTATACAGGGGTACAAGCGGGAGCTCCTACAATGAGCAGTTCTTC	CASSLYRGTSGSSYNEQFF
.	TRBV6-5	.	TRBJ2-1	TGTGCCAGCAGTCCCAACTGGGCAGGGGAGCAGTTCTTC	CASSPNWAGEQFF
TRBD2	TRBV4-1	once	TRBJ2-1	TGCGCCAGCAGCCAAGATGTGGCTAGCGGGAGCCATGAGCAGTTCTTC	CASSQDVASGSHEQFF
.	TRBV7-8	few	TRBJ2-1	TGTGCCAGCAGCCCCGGAGGATACAATGAGCAGTTCTTC	CASSPGGYNEQFF
TRBD1	TRBV11-3	.	TRBJ2-7	TGTGCCAGCAGCATTACCCCTTCAGATACAGGGGGCCGCGAGCAGTACTTC	CASSITPSDTGGREQYF
.	TRBV2	.	TRBJ2-1	TGTGCCAGCACCGGAGGGCTAGACAATGAGCAGTTCTTC	CASTGGLDNEQFF
TRBD2	TRBV10-2	once	TRBJ2-1	TGCGCCAGCAGCGGACTAGCGGTCTACAATGAGCAGTTCTTC	CASSGLAVYNEQFF
.	TRBV7-3	.	TRBJ1-2	TGTGCCAGCAGCCCCGACAAGAACTATGGCTACACCTTC	CASSPDKNYGYTF
.	TRBV30	.	TRBJ1-1	TGTGCCTGGAAACATCTGAACACTGAAGCTTTCTTT	CAWKHLNTEAFF
.	TRBV19	.	TRBJ2-2	TGTGCCAGTAGTATAATCCACCACAGAAACACCGGGGAGCTGTTTTTT	CASSIIHHRNTGELFF
.	TRBV5-6	.	TRBJ1-1	TGTGCCAGCAGCTTGGGTTCAGGAAACACTGAAGCTTTCTTT	CASSLGSGNTEAFF
.	TRBV7-9	.	TRBJ2-5	TGTGCCAGCAGACGAGGGTACCAAGAGACCCAGTACTTC	CASRRGYQETQYF
TRBD1	TRBV27	once	TRBJ2-7	TGTGCCAGCAGGAACCCGGGACAGGGCCACGAGCAGTACTTC	CASRNPGQGHEQYF
.	TRBV7-2	.	TRBJ1-2	TGTGCCAGCAGCTTATCTCGCGCCCTAGACTATGGCTACACCTTC	CASSLSRALDYGYTF
.	TRBV5-1	.	TRBJ2-1	TGCGCCAGCAGCCGGGCCCTGGAGGGCCAAGAGCAGTTCTTC	CASSRALEGQEQFF
TRBD2	TRBV7-6	.	TRBJ2-7	TGTGCCAGCAGCTTAGATGTCGGGAGGTCCTACGAGCAGTACTTC	CASSLDVGRSYEQYF
.	TRBV15	.	TRBJ2-7	TGTGCCACCAGCAGAGATGCAGCGGAGCAGTACTTC	CATSRDAAEQYF
.	TRBV9	.	TRBJ1-3	TGTGCCAGCAGCGTAGATTTTAGAGGAAACACCATATATTTT	CASSVDFRGNTIYF
.	TRBV7-9	once	TRBJ2-7	TGTGCCAGCAGCTTAGGAGGGTTGGACTACGAGCAGTACTTC	CASSLGGLDYEQYF
.	TRBV21-1	.	TRBJ1-5	TGTGCCAGCAGCAACGATGAGGGTGGTACTGGGCAGCCCCAGCATTTT	CASSNDEGGTGQPQHF
.	TRBV29-1	.	TRBJ2-2	TGCAGCGTGGGGGGGCGCTGGCAAAACGGGGAGCTGTTTTTT	CSVGGRWQNGELFF
TRBD1	TRBV6-1	.	TRBJ1-4	TGTGCCAGCAGGGCGGGACAGGGGAATGAAAAACTGTTTTTT	CASRAGQGNEKLFF
TRBD1	TRBV7-3	.	TRBJ2-2	TGTGCCAGCAGCTCCCGTGGGACAGGGACCGGGGAGCTGTTTTTT	CASSSRGTGTGELFF
.	TRBV5-3	few	TRBJ2-7	TGTGCCAGAAGCTTCCTCACCGGAGCGGCCTCCTACGAGCAGTACTTC	CARSFLTGAASYEQYF
TRBD1	TRBV6-5	.	TRBJ1-2	TGTGCCAGCAGTTACCTCCAGGGGGAGAGTGGCTACACCTTC	CASSYLQGESGYTF
.	TRBV21-1	.	TRBJ1-2	TGTGCCAGCAGCAAGCCCCAGGGACAGGGCTTAGTTGGCTACACCTTC	CASSKPQGQGLVGYTF
TRBD1	TRBV6-5	once	TRBJ1-1	TGTGCCAGCAGTTACGGGACAGCAACCAACACTGAAGCTTTCTTT	CASSYGTATNTEAFF
TRBD1	TRBV19	.	TRBJ1-2	TGTGCCAGTAGTATATCAAGAGGACAGGGTTATGGCTACACCTTC	CASSISRGQGYGYTF
TRBD1	TRBV7-3	.	TRBJ1-3	TGTGCCAGCAGCGACGACAGGGGAGCCGGAAACACCATATATTTT	CASSDDRGAGNTIYF
TRBD2	TRBV5-1	.	TRBJ2-2	TGCGCCAGCAGAGCGGGAGGGCAAACCGGGGAGCTGTTTTTT	CASRAGGQTGELFF
.	TRBV2	.	TRBJ1-1	TGTGCCAGCAGGGCTGGCACTGAAGCTTTCTTT	CASRAGTEAFF
.	TRBV28	once	TRBJ2-7	TGTGCCAGCTATCCGTCCATGGGCACCACCTACGAGCAGTACTTC	CASYPSMGTTYEQYF
TRBD1	TRBV30	.	TRBJ2-5	TGTGCCTGGAGTGGGGACAGGGGATCTGTTCAAGAGACCCAGTACTTC	CAWSGDRGSVQETQYF
TRBD2	TRBV5-8	once	TRBJ2-2	TGTGCCAGCAGCCCCAGGACTAGCGGGAGTAGCACCGGGGAGCTGTTTTTT	CASSPRTSGSSTGELFF
TRBD1	TRBV27	.	TRBJ2-5	TGTGCCAGCAGTCCTCCGGACAGGGGGAACCCGTTTTTGGAGACCCAGTACTTC	CASSPPDRGNPFLETQYF
TRBD1	TRBV7-9	.	TRBJ1-2	TGTGCCAGCAGCTTTATGACAGGGTTAGGGACCTTC	CASSFMTGLGTF
TRBD1	TRBV28	.	TRBJ2-7	TGTGCCAGTACCGGCAGCGACAGGGTAGTCTACGAGCAGTACTTC	CASTGSDRVVYEQYF
TRBD2	TRBV27	.	TRBJ2-1	TGTGCCAGCACAGGGACTAGCGGATACAATGAGCAGTTCTTC	CASTGTSGYNEQFF
TRBD1	TRBV5-1	.	TRBJ2-3	TGCGCCAGCGGACAGGGGAGCACAGATACGCAGTATTTT	CASGQGSTDTQYF
.	TRBV19	.	TRBJ2-3	TGTGCCAGTAGTCCCCAGGGCTTGGGAGATACGCAGTATTTT	CASSPQGLGDTQYF
TRBD1	TRBV27	.	TRBJ2-7	TGTGCCAGCAGTTTAGGGACAGGGTACGAGCAGTACTTC	CASSLGTGYEQYF
.	TRBV6-6	once	TRBJ2-7	TGTGCCAGCAGTTACAAGGGAGGTCCCTACGAGCAGTACTTC	CASSYKGGPYEQYF
TRBD2	TRBV10-3	.	TRBJ2-2	TGTGCCATCAGGTCTGGCGGGGAGGGTGTCGGGGAGCTGTTTTTT	CAIRSGGEGVGELFF
TRBD2	TRBV27	.	TRBJ2-1	TGTGCCAGCTCTGACGGACTAGCGGGAGGCGTGCAGTTCTTC	CASSDGLAGGVQFF
.	TRBV2	.	TRBJ2-1	TGTGCCAGCAGCCCCCAGACTACCTACAATGAGCAGTTCTTC	CASSPQTTYNEQFF
.	TRBV30	.	TRBJ2-3	TGTGCCTGGAGTGCGGGAGTCACAGATACGCAGTATTTT	CAWSAGVTDTQYF
.	TRBV18	.	TRBJ2-1	TGTGCCAGCTCACCGGACTATTCCTACAATGAGCAGTTCTTC	CASSPDYSYNEQFF
.	TRBV11-2	once	TRBJ2-2	TGTGCCAGCAGCTTAGGGGGGGCCGGGGAGCTGTTTTTT	CASSLGGAGELFF
.	TRBV5-1	.	TRBJ2-5	TGCGCCAGCAGCCCCGGTGGGCGGGGAACAGAGACCCAGTACTTC	CASSPGGRGTETQYF
.	TRBV15	.	TRBJ1-3	TGTGCCACCAGCAGAGATGCTCGTCGGACAGACGACTCTGGAAACACCATATATTTT	CATSRDARRTDDSGNTIYF
TRBD1	TRBV19	.	TRBJ2-1	TGTGCCAGTAGTAGGGACAGGTTTAATGAGCAGTTCTTC	CASSRDRFNEQFF
TRBD1	TRBV27	.	TRBJ2-7	TGTGCCAGCAGTATGCGACAGGGCCCATACGAGCAGTACTTC	CASSMRQGPYEQYF